A selection of T cell receptor beta chains follows, all from one sample in a study of vaccination effects on CD4 cells after COVID-19. Which antigens these TCRs recognize remains unknown. The repertoire was sequenced with immunoSEQ multiplex PCR; TCRdb's copy has only in-frame clones and lacks some. The repertoire holds about 43,000 clones, around 81% seen once, with 10% to 13% in the top ten. Specimen: CD4+ T cells from PBMCs cultured with SARS-CoV-2 spike peptides, collected before COVID-19 vaccination. These receptors were taken from a human donor who received a COVID-19 vaccine. Each CDR3 is given with its conserved first and last residue. A D gene is named only where the DNA matches it firmly. Rows give clone size only sometimes, using once, few, many, or a class for an expanded clone.

v_call: TRBV5-1
d_call: NA
clone_size: NA
j_call: TRBJ1-1
cdr3_aa: CASSLARTEEAFF
cdr3_nt: TGCGCCAGCAGCTTGGCGAGGACAGAAGAAGCTTTCTTT

v_call: TRBV5-1
d_call: NA
clone_size: NA
j_call: TRBJ1-6
cdr3_aa: CASSLQGIGNSPLHF
cdr3_nt: TGCGCCAGCAGCTTACAGGGAATCGGTAATTCACCCCTCCACTTT

v_call: TRBV14
d_call: NA
clone_size: once
j_call: TRBJ1-3
cdr3_aa: CASSRLGGPSGNTIYF
cdr3_nt: TGTGCCAGCAGCCGACTCGGGGGACCCTCTGGAAACACCATATATTTT

v_call: TRBV7-2
d_call: NA
clone_size: once
j_call: TRBJ1-1
cdr3_aa: CASSLIAGAGNTEAFF
cdr3_nt: TGTGCCAGCAGCTTAATCGCTGGGGCGGGGAACACTGAAGCTTTCTTT

v_call: TRBV18
d_call: NA
clone_size: NA
j_call: TRBJ1-4
cdr3_aa: CASSPRGTSEKLFF
cdr3_nt: TGTGCCAGCTCACCAAGAGGGACGAGTGAAAAACTGTTTTTT

v_call: TRBV28
d_call: NA
clone_size: NA
j_call: TRBJ1-6
cdr3_aa: CASTLGAYDESSYNSPLHF
cdr3_nt: TGTGCCAGCACCCTCGGGGCTTACGACGAGAGCTCCTATAATTCACCCCTCCACTTT

v_call: TRBV7-6
d_call: NA
clone_size: NA
j_call: TRBJ1-4
cdr3_aa: CASSLNRGGNEKLFF
cdr3_nt: TGTGCCAGCAGCCTTAACCGGGGGGGAAATGAAAAACTGTTTTTT

v_call: TRBV4-3
d_call: TRBD2
clone_size: NA
j_call: TRBJ2-3
cdr3_aa: CASSQERLAGGHEDTQYF
cdr3_nt: TGCGCCAGCAGCCAAGAACGGCTAGCGGGGGGGCACGAAGATACGCAGTATTTT

v_call: TRBV6-4
d_call: NA
clone_size: NA
j_call: TRBJ2-1
cdr3_aa: CASSAGVYNEQFF
cdr3_nt: TGTGCCAGCAGTGCTGGGGTTTACAATGAGCAGTTCTTC

v_call: TRBV13
d_call: NA
clone_size: NA
j_call: TRBJ2-5
cdr3_aa: CASSLRQQETQYF
cdr3_nt: TGTGCCAGCAGCTTAAGACAGCAAGAGACCCAGTACTTC

v_call: TRBV19
d_call: NA
clone_size: NA
j_call: TRBJ1-2
cdr3_aa: CASRQSGTGYGYTF
cdr3_nt: TGTGCCAGTAGGCAATCCGGGACGGGATATGGCTACACCTTC

v_call: TRBV11-2
d_call: NA
clone_size: NA
j_call: TRBJ1-4
cdr3_aa: CASSLVSAGYNEKLFF
cdr3_nt: TGTGCCAGCAGCTTAGTATCAGCCGGTTATAATGAAAAACTGTTTTTT

v_call: TRBV19
d_call: TRBD2
clone_size: NA
j_call: TRBJ2-3
cdr3_aa: CASSISGGGTDTQYF
cdr3_nt: TGTGCCAGTAGTATAAGCGGGGGCGGCACAGATACGCAGTATTTT

v_call: TRBV5-5
d_call: NA
clone_size: NA
j_call: TRBJ2-2
cdr3_aa: CASSLLLWGDTGELFF
cdr3_nt: TGTGCCAGCAGCTTGTTATTATGGGGGGACACCGGGGAGCTGTTTTTT

v_call: TRBV7-2
d_call: NA
clone_size: NA
j_call: TRBJ1-1
cdr3_aa: CASSFAWDGMNTEAFF
cdr3_nt: TGTGCCAGCAGCTTCGCCTGGGACGGCATGAACACTGAAGCTTTCTTT

v_call: TRBV29-1
d_call: TRBD1
clone_size: NA
j_call: TRBJ2-3
cdr3_aa: CSGNRGPGTDTQYF
cdr3_nt: TGCAGCGGCAACAGGGGGCCTGGCACAGATACGCAGTATTTT

v_call: TRBV11-2
d_call: TRBD1
clone_size: once
j_call: TRBJ1-2
cdr3_aa: CASSPDRNYGYTF
cdr3_nt: TGTGCCAGCAGCCCGGACAGGAACTATGGCTACACCTTC

v_call: TRBV6-5
d_call: NA
clone_size: few
j_call: TRBJ2-3
cdr3_aa: CASSNSVRSTDTQYF
cdr3_nt: TGTGCCAGCAGCAACAGCGTACGTAGCACAGATACGCAGTATTTT

v_call: TRBV11-1
d_call: NA
clone_size: NA
j_call: TRBJ2-1
cdr3_aa: CASSLGLYNEQFF
cdr3_nt: TGTGCCAGCAGCCTAGGGCTGTACAATGAGCAGTTCTTC

v_call: TRBV25-1
d_call: NA
clone_size: NA
j_call: TRBJ2-5
cdr3_aa: CASSYWGETQYF
cdr3_nt: TGTGCCAGCAGTTATTGGGGAGAGACCCAGTACTTC

v_call: TRBV10-3
d_call: NA
clone_size: NA
j_call: TRBJ1-1
cdr3_aa: CAISGEILNTEAFF
cdr3_nt: TGTGCCATCAGTGGGGAGATTTTGAACACTGAAGCTTTCTTT

v_call: TRBV12-5
d_call: TRBD1
clone_size: NA
j_call: TRBJ2-3
cdr3_aa: CASGQGGTDTQYF
cdr3_nt: TGTGCTAGTGGCCAGGGGGGCACAGATACGCAGTATTTT

v_call: TRBV4-1
d_call: NA
clone_size: NA
j_call: TRBJ2-3
cdr3_aa: CASSQVVVPAIRTDTQYF
cdr3_nt: TGCGCCAGCAGCCAAGTGGTGGTCCCAGCAATTCGCACAGATACGCAGTATTTT

v_call: TRBV19
d_call: TRBD1
clone_size: NA
j_call: TRBJ1-6
cdr3_aa: CASTQQGGYNSPLHF
cdr3_nt: TGTGCCAGTACCCAACAGGGGGGATATAATTCACCCCTCCACTTT

v_call: TRBV27
d_call: TRBD1
clone_size: once
j_call: TRBJ2-5
cdr3_aa: CASSSGQATQETQYF
cdr3_nt: TGTGCCAGCAGTTCCGGACAGGCAACCCAAGAGACCCAGTACTTC

v_call: TRBV20-1
d_call: NA
clone_size: NA
j_call: TRBJ1-1
cdr3_aa: CSASGGTEAFF
cdr3_nt: TGCAGTGCTAGTGGGGGGACTGAAGCTTTCTTT

v_call: TRBV12-3/TRBV12-4
d_call: NA
clone_size: NA
j_call: TRBJ2-1
cdr3_aa: CASSLMRGNEQFF
cdr3_nt: TGTGCCAGCAGTTTAATGAGGGGCAATGAGCAGTTCTTC

v_call: TRBV24-1
d_call: NA
clone_size: NA
j_call: TRBJ2-5
cdr3_aa: CATSVAGPPGETQYF
cdr3_nt: TGTGCCACCAGTGTCGCCGGGCCCCCCGGAGAGACCCAGTACTTC

v_call: TRBV19
d_call: TRBD2
clone_size: NA
j_call: TRBJ2-1
cdr3_aa: CASSGLDGGNDEQFF
cdr3_nt: TGTGCCAGTAGTGGACTAGACGGGGGGAACGATGAGCAGTTCTTC

v_call: TRBV7-2
d_call: TRBD1
clone_size: NA
j_call: TRBJ1-1
cdr3_aa: CASSLALVAGQGLFSEAFF
cdr3_nt: TGTGCCAGCAGCTTAGCGCTAGTAGCGGGACAGGGGTTGTTCTCTGAAGCTTTCTTT